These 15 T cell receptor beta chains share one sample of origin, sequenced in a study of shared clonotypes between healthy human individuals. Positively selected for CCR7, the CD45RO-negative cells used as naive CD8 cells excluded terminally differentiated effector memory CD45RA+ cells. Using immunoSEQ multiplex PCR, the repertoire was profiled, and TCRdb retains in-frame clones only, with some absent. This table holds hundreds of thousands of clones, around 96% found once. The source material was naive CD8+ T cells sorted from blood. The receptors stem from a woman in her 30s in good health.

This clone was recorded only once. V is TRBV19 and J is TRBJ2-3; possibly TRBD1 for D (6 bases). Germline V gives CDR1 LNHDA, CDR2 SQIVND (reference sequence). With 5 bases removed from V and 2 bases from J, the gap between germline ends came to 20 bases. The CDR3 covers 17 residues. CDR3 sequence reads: CASSSRYTGRHTDTQYF. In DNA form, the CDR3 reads TGTGCCAGTAGTTCCCGATATACAGGGCGCCACACAGATACGCAGTATTTT.

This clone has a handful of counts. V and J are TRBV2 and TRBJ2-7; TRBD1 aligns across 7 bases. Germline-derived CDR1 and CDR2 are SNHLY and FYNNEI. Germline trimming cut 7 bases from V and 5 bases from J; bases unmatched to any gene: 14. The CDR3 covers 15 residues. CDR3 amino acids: CASIAAQGFGHEQYF. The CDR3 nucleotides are TGTGCCAGCATTGCGGCACAGGGGTTTGGCCACGAGCAGTACTTC.

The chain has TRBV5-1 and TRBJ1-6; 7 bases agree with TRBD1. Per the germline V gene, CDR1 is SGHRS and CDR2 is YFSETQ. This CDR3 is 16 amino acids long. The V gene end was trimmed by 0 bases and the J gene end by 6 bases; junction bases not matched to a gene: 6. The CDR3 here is CASSLARQGGNSPLHF. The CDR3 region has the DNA TGCGCCAGCAGCTTGGCTCGGCAGGGGGGTAATTCACCCCTCCACTTT.

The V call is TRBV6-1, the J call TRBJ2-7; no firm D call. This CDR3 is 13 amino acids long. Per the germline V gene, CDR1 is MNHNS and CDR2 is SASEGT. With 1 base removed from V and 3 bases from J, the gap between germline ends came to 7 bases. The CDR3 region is CASSEGSYYEQYF. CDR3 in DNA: TGTGCCAGCAGTGAAGGCAGCTACTACGAGCAGTACTTC.

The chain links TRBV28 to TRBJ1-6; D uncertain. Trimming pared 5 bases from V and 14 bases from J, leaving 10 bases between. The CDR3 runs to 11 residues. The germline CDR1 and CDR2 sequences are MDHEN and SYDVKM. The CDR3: CASSLSWSLHF. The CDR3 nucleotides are TGTGCCAGCAGTCTGAGTTGGTCCCTCCACTTT.

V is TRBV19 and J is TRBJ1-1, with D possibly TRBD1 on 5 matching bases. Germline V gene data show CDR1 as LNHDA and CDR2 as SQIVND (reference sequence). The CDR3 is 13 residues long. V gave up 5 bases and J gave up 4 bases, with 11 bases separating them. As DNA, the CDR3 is TGTGCCAGTAGTGGAGGGGACGGCACTGAAGCTTTCTTT. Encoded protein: CASSGGDGTEAFF. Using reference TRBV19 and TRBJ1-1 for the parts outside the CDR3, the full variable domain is DGGITQSPKYLFRKEGQNVTLSCEQNLNHDAMYWYRQDPGQGLRLIYYSQIVNDFQKGDIAEGYSVSREKKESFPLTVTSAQKNPTAFYLCASSGGDGTEAFFGQGTRLTVV.

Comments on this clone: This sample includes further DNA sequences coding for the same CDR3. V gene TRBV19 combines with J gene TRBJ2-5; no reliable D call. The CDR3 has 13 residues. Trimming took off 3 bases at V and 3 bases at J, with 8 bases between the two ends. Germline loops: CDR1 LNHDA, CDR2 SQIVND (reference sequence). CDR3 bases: TGTGCCAGTAGTATCGACGGAGAAGAGACCCAGTACTTC. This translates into CASSIDGEETQYF.

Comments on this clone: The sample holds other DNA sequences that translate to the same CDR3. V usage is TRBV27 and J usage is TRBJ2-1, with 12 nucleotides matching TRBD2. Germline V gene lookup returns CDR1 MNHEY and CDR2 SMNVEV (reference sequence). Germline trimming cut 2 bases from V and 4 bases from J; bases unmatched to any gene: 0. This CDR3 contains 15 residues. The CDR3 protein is CASSLGLAGYNEQFF. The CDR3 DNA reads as TGTGCCAGCAGTTTAGGACTAGCGGGATACAATGAGCAGTTCTTC.

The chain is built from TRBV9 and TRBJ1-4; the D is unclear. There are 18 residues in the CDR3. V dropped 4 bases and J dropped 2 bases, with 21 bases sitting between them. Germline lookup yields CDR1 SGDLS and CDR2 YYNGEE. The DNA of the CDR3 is TGTGCCAGCAGCACACACCCCGAAGGACCTTTCACTAATGAAAAACTGTTTTTT. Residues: CASSTHPEGPFTNEKLFF. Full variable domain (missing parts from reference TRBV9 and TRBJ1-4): DSGVTQTPKHLITATGQRVTLRCSPRSGDLSVYWYQQSLDQGLQFLIQYYNGEERAKGNILERFSAQQFPDLHSELNLSSLELGDSALYFCASSTHPEGPFTNEKLFFGSGTQLSVL.

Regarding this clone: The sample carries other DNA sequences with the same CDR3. CDR3 DNA sequence: TGTGCCAGCAGTTCGTCCTCCTACGAGCAGTACTTC. Translating gives CASSSSSYEQYF. The V gene is TRBV27, the J gene TRBJ2-7, with D hard to call. This CDR3 region has 12 residues. V lost 4 bases to trimming and J lost 0 bases, with 4 bases between them. The germline V gene has CDR1 MNHEY and CDR2 SMNVEV (reference sequence).

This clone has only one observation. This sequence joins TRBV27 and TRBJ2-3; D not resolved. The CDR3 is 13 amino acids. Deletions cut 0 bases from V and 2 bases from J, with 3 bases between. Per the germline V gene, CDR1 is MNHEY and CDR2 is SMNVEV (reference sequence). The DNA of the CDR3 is TGTGCCAGCAGTTTATCAATCACAGATACGCAGTATTTT. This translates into CASSLSITDTQYF.

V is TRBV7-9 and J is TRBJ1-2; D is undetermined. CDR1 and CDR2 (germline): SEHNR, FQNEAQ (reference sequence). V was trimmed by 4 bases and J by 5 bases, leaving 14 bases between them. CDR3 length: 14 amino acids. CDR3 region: CASSSSSGGYGYTF. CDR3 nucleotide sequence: TGTGCCAGCAGCTCCTCTTCGGGTGGATATGGCTACACCTTC.

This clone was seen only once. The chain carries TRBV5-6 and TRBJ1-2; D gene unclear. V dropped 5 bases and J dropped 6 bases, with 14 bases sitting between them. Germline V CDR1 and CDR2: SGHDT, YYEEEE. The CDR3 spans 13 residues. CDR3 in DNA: TGTGCCAGCAGGATCGGGTCCGGTGATGGCTACACCTTC. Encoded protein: CASRIGSGDGYTF.

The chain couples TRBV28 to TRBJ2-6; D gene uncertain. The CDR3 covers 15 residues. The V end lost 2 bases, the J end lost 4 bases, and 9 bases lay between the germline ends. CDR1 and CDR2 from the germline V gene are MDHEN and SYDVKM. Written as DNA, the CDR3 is TGTGCCAGCAGTTTAGGTGTGGGAGGGGCCAACGTCCTGACTTTC. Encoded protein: CASSLGVGGANVLTF.

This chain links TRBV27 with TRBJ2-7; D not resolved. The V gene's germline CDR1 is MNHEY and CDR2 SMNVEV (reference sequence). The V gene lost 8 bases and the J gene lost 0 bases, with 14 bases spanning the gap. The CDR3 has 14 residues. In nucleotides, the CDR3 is TGTGCCAGCGCCTCCGGGTCTCGCTCCTACGAGCAGTACTTC. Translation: CASASGSRSYEQYF.